This is a list of T cell receptor beta chains from one sample in a study of blood T cell repertoires in COVID-19. Here immunoSEQ multiplex PCR was the method, and the copy in TCRdb shows in-frame clones only, minus some. This sample has about 100,000 clones, with 80% found just once. The sequencing input was peripheral blood. These TCRs come from a woman aged 70-85 years with acute or convalescent COVID-19. CDR3s include the opening cysteine and the closing phenylalanine or tryptophan. The order of the fields is D gene, J gene, clone size, V gene, CDR3 protein, CDR3 DNA. D genes are given only for firm matches. Where a row states a size, it is once, few, many or the class of an expanded clone; other rows omit it.

>-|TRBJ1-5|once|TRBV30
CAWSPGLDQPQHF
TGTGCCTGGAGTCCAGGGTTAGATCAGCCCCAGCATTTT
>-|TRBJ1-5|-|TRBV5-6
CASSRVGANQPQHF
TGTGCCAGCAGCCGGGTTGGAGCTAATCAGCCCCAGCATTTT
>TRBD2|TRBJ2-2|-|TRBV5-1
CASSGLAGTNTGELFF
TGCGCCAGCAGCGGTCTAGCGGGAACGAACACCGGGGAGCTGTTTTTT
>TRBD2|TRBJ2-5|few|TRBV27
CASSPAGGPSSQETQYF
TGTGCCAGCAGTCCAGCGGGGGGCCCCAGCTCCCAAGAGACCCAGTACTTC
>TRBD2|TRBJ2-1|-|TRBV2
CASRDLAGLHNEQFF
TGTGCCAGCAGGGACCTAGCGGGGCTCCACAATGAGCAGTTCTTC
>TRBD1|TRBJ1-6|-|TRBV2
CASLARTGGNSPLHF
TGTGCCAGCCTAGCTCGGACAGGGGGTAATTCACCCCTCCACTTT
>TRBD1|TRBJ1-2|-|TRBV2
CATSGQVTSGYTF
TGTGCCACCTCCGGACAGGTGACGAGTGGCTACACCTTC
>-|TRBJ2-3|-|TRBV29-1
CSAVLYTDTQYF
TGCAGCGCCGTTCTGTACACAGATACGCAGTATTTT
>TRBD2|TRBJ2-5|-|TRBV4-2
CASRDRLASQETQYF
TGTGCCAGCAGGGACCGACTAGCGTCACAAGAGACCCAGTACTTC
>-|TRBJ1-6|-|TRBV5-1
CASSYQSYNSPLHF
TGCGCCAGCAGCTATCAGTCCTATAATTCACCCCTCCACTTT
>TRBD1|TRBJ1-1|once|TRBV18
CASSTGQGAAFF
TGTGCCAGCTCAACTGGACAGGGGGCAGCTTTCTTT
>-|TRBJ1-1|-|TRBV3-1/TRBV3-2
CASSQASTPGTEAFF
TGTGCCAGCAGCCAAGCCAGCACCCCGGGCACTGAAGCTTTCTTT
>-|TRBJ2-2|few|TRBV5-1
CASSDDRLGNTGELFF
TGCGCCAGCAGCGACGACAGGCTTGGCAACACCGGGGAGCTGTTTTTT
>TRBD2|TRBJ2-4|-|TRBV6-5
CASSYSSQAGGSIQYF
TGTGCCAGCAGTTACTCGTCCCAGGCGGGGGGAAGCATTCAGTACTTC
>-|TRBJ1-5|-|TRBV27
CASSLNSLAPQHF
TGTGCCAGCAGTTTAAATTCATTAGCCCCCCAGCATTTT
>-|TRBJ1-1|-|TRBV7-2
CASSPGGEGAFF
TGTGCCAGCAGCCCTGGAGGGGAGGGGGCTTTCTTT